This passage covers 27 T cell receptor beta chains from one sample sequenced in a study of shared clonotypes between healthy human individuals. Naive CD8 cells were CD45RO-negative, positively selected for CCR7, excluding terminally differentiated effector memory CD45RA+ cells. Sequencing used immunoSEQ multiplex PCR; TCRdb keeps in-frame clones, though not all of them. There are around 1,900,000 clones in the sample; 90% to 95% occur only once, and around 1.7% lies in the top ten. The source material was naive CD8+ T cells from PBMCs. The receptor set was obtained from a man aged 18 to 35 in good health. Some clones in this sample may be carry-over from other donors' samples.

In nucleotides, the CDR3 is TGTGCCAGCAGTTTGAGAGCGGGAGGGAAAGAGACCCAGTACTTC. It yields the protein CASSLRAGGKETQYF. The gene calls are TRBV28 and TRBJ2-5; 10 nucleotides agree with TRBD2. The CDR3 covers 15 residues. Per the germline V gene, CDR1 is MDHEN and CDR2 is SYDVKM. Germline trimming cut 3 bases from V and 3 bases from J; bases unmatched to any gene: 4.

This sequence joins TRBV21-1 and TRBJ1-2. TRBV21-1 is marked as a pseudogene. CDR3 length: 11 residues. The CDR3 DNA follows: TGTGCCAGCAGCACTTGTGGCGCAAGGGACTTC. It encodes CASSTCGARDF.

V usage is TRBV7-2 and J usage is TRBJ2-1; D uncertain. Germline V lookup: CDR1 SGHTA, CDR2 FQGNSA. The CDR3 has 13 amino acids. V shed 4 bases and J shed 4 bases, with 8 bases lying between them. Here the CDR3 reads CASSSGRYNEQFF. The CDR3 DNA reads TGTGCCAGCAGCTCTGGACGATACAATGAGCAGTTCTTC.

This clone was detected once. The J gene is TRBJ1-2, the V gene TRBV28; perhaps TRBD1 as D (5 bases). There are 14 residues in the CDR3. The V end was cut by 1 base, the J end by 2 bases, with 8 bases between. CDR1 and CDR2 (germline): MDHEN, SYDVKM. The CDR3 nucleotides are TGTGCCAGCAGTTTATCGGGGGGGAACTATGGCTACACCTTC. It is translated as CASSLSGGNYGYTF.

The V call is TRBV5-8, the J call TRBJ1-4; D remains ambiguous. Germline-derived CDR1 and CDR2 are SGHTS and YDEGEE. V was trimmed by 2 bases and J by 8 bases, leaving 13 bases between them. The CDR3 consists of 14 residues. CDR3 protein: CASSFRRRGEKLFF. CDR3 DNA: TGTGCCAGCAGCTTCAGGAGGAGAGGGGAAAAACTGTTTTTT.

J is TRBJ2-3 and V is TRBV9, with TRBD1 as a possible D gene (6 bases). V was cut by 4 bases and J by 2 bases, with 14 bases left in between. The CDR3 consists of 15 residues. CDR1 and CDR2 from the germline V gene are SGDLS and YYNGEE. The CDR3, as DNA: TGTGCCAGCAGCATTGGGGACACTAACACAGATACGCAGTATTTT. As protein: CASSIGDTNTDTQYF.

This chain links TRBV6-6 with TRBJ1-1; maybe TRBD1 (5 bases). Trimming cost V 5 bases and J 5 bases, with 18 bases left between them. This CDR3 is built from 15 residues. Germline CDR1 MNHNY, CDR2 SVGAGI (reference sequence). The CDR3 sequence: CASSPRGEMWTEAFF. The CDR3 DNA reads as TGTGCCAGCAGTCCCCGGGGGGAGATGTGGACTGAAGCTTTCTTT.

The CDR3 region has the DNA TGTGCCAGTAAGGACAGGACAGACCTCTATGGCTACACCTTC. Translated, it gives CASKDRTDLYGYTF. The rearrangement joins TRBV19 to TRBJ1-2; 7 nucleotides line up with TRBD1. In germline, CDR1 is LNHDA, CDR2 SQIVND (reference sequence). The CDR3 sequence is 14 residues long. J lost 4 bases, V lost 7 bases, and 9 bases had no gene match.

A remark on this clone: This same CDR3 is encoded by further DNA sequences in the sample. This chain uses TRBV5-1 with TRBJ1-1; no reliable D call. Germline V gives CDR1 SGHRS, CDR2 YFSETQ. CDR3 length: 13 residues. The germline V and J ends were trimmed by 0 bases and 4 bases, with 7 bases remaining between them. CDR3 sequence reads: CASSLGGLTEAFF. The CDR3 region has the DNA TGCGCCAGCAGCTTGGGGGGTCTCACTGAAGCTTTCTTT.

The CDR3 DNA reads TGTGCCAGCAGGCCATCGGGACTTTTGAACACTGAAGCTTTCTTT. Translating it yields CASRPSGLLNTEAFF. The rearrangement links TRBV7-9 to TRBJ1-1; D possibly corresponds to TRBD1 (5 bases). This CDR3 contains 15 residues. Germline V gene lookup returns CDR1 SEHNR and CDR2 FQNEAQ (reference sequence). V lost 6 bases, J lost 0 bases, and 14 bases lay in between.

This clone has only a few counts. Distinct nucleotide sequences in the sample also encode this CDR3. The chain couples TRBV10-3 to TRBJ1-1; D possibly corresponds to TRBD1 (5 bases). V lost 3 bases, J lost 4 bases, and 9 bases lay in between. CDR3 size: 13 residues. The germline CDR1 and CDR2 sequences are ENHRY and SYGVKD. For the CDR3, the DNA is TGTGCCATCAGTGACTTGGGGGGCACTGAAGCTTTCTTT. Residues: CAISDLGGTEAFF.

This clone came up once. V usage is TRBV7-9 and J usage is TRBJ2-5, with no clear D. Germline values: CDR1 SEHNR, CDR2 FQNEAQ (reference sequence). V was pared by 4 bases and J by 1 base, with 10 bases between. The CDR3 spans 14 residues. DNA of the CDR3: TGTGCCAGCAGCTCGTCCGCGCTCCAAGAGACCCAGTACTTC. Translated: CASSSSALQETQYF. The full variable domain, completed using reference TRBV7-9 and TRBJ2-5, is DTGVSQNPRHKITKRGQNVTFRCDPISEHNRLYWYRQTLGQGPEFLTYFQNEAQLEKSRLLSDRFSAERPKGSFSTLEIQRTEQGDSAMYLCASSSSALQETQYFGPGTRLLVL.

V and J are TRBV9 and TRBJ2-1; tentatively, D is TRBD2 (5 bases). Trimming left V 3 bases short and J 1 base short, with 11 bases between. This CDR3 comprises 15 residues. From germline, CDR1 is SGDLS and CDR2 YYNGEE. The CDR3 here is CASSAGQRSYNEQFF. The CDR3 DNA follows: TGTGCCAGCAGCGCGGGCCAGCGGTCCTACAATGAGCAGTTCTTC.

The rearrangement uses TRBV5-1 and TRBJ1-1; the D is unclear. Trimming shortened V by 5 bases and J by 10 bases, and 12 bases separated the two germline ends. Germline assignment: CDR1 SGHRS and CDR2 YFSETQ. CDR3 length equals 11 residues. CDR3 DNA: TGCGCCAGCAGGGTGGGTTCGGTAGCTTTCTTT. Its protein is CASRVGSVAFF.

Written as DNA, the CDR3 is TGTGCCAGCAGTCCGCCGGGCCCGGGTAATTCACCCCTCCACTTT. This translates into CASSPPGPGNSPLHF. The chain has TRBV2 and TRBJ1-6; D not certain. CDR3 length: 15 amino acids. V was trimmed by 5 bases and J by 6 bases, leaving 14 bases between them. The V gene's germline CDR1 is SNHLY and CDR2 FYNNEI.

The CDR3 sequence is CASSPVGVNTEAFF. In nucleotides, the CDR3 is TGTGCCAGCAGCCCGGTGGGAGTGAACACTGAAGCTTTCTTT. The chain employs TRBV7-7 and TRBJ1-1; D gene uncertain. The CDR3 has 14 residues. V was shortened by 5 bases and J by 0 bases, with 10 bases between the two germline ends. CDR1 SSHAT and CDR2 FNYEAQ come from the germline V gene (reference sequence). Combining the CDR3 with reference TRBV7-7 and TRBJ1-1 gives the whole variable domain GAGVSQSPRYKVTKRGQDVTLRCDPISSHATLYWYQQALGQGPEFLTYFNYEAQPDKSGLPSDRFSAERPEGSISTLTIQRTEQRDSAMYRCASSPVGVNTEAFFGQGTRLTVV.

V is TRBV7-5 and J is TRBJ2-7. TRBV7-5 is labeled a pseudogene. The CDR3 contains 12 residues. Written as DNA, the CDR3 is TGTGTCAGAAGCGGGGGGCCCGGAGGGCAGTACTTC. It specifies CVRSGGPGGQYF.

V and J are TRBV11-1 and TRBJ2-5; D is perhaps TRBD1 or TRBD2 (5 bases each). The length of the CDR3 is 18 residues. V was pared by 5 bases and J by 1 base, with 23 bases between. CDR1 SGHAT and CDR2 FQDESV come from the germline V gene (reference sequence). DNA for the CDR3: TGTGCCAGCAGCACCGGGACCCTCGTGGGATTGGGCCAAGAGACCCAGTACTTC. Amino acids: CASSTGTLVGLGQETQYF.

This chain connects TRBV7-9 to TRBJ2-7, with a possible D match to TRBD1 (5 bases). The CDR3 has 14 amino acids. V was trimmed by 5 bases and J by 5 bases, leaving 16 bases between them. In germline, CDR1 is SEHNR, CDR2 FQNEAQ (reference sequence). The CDR3 coding sequence is TGTGCCAGCAGCAAAGCAGGGATCCCGCACGAGCAGTACTTC. Protein product: CASSKAGIPHEQYF.

This clone was seen once. This rearrangement joins TRBV28 to TRBJ1-1, with 7 bases aligning to TRBD1. Germline CDR1 MDHEN, CDR2 SYDVKM. The CDR3 spans 13 residues. The trim removed 8 bases at V and 1 base at J, leaving 4 bases unmatched. CDR3 amino acids: CASQTGENTEAFF. The DNA of the CDR3 is TGTGCCAGCCAAACAGGGGAGAACACTGAAGCTTTCTTT.

The chain couples TRBV5-1 to TRBJ1-1, with D tentatively TRBD1 (5 bases). The CDR3 has 14 residues. Trimming removed 4 bases at V and 4 bases at J, with 14 bases between. Germline V CDR1 and CDR2: SGHRS, YFSETQ. The CDR3 sequence: CASSLAGLSTEAFF. In DNA, the CDR3 is TGCGCCAGCAGCCTTGCGGGGCTGAGCACTGAAGCTTTCTTT.

This clone occurred once. The CDR3 DNA reads as TGTGCCAGCAGCTCTGCTCGGGAAAGGCAGTTTCTAACCGGGGAGCTGTTTTTT. Its protein is CASSSARERQFLTGELFF. This chain uses TRBV7-8 with TRBJ2-2; TRBD2 is a possible D gene (5 bases). CDR3 size: 18 residues. In germline, CDR1 is SGHVS, CDR2 FQNEAQ. V lost 4 bases, J lost 5 bases, and 23 bases lay in between.

The chain recombines TRBV7-2 with TRBJ1-1, with 10 bases aligning to TRBD1. V shed 7 bases, J shed 1 base, and the junction held 6 bases outside the gene matches. CDR1 and CDR2 (germline): SGHTA, FQGNSA. The length of the CDR3 is 15 residues. CDR3 residues: CASIRQGASNTEAFF. In nucleotides, the CDR3 is TGTGCCAGCATCAGACAGGGGGCCTCGAACACTGAAGCTTTCTTT.

For the CDR3, the DNA is TGTGCCAGCAAATCGGTCGGCCCCTCCTACGAGCAGTACTTC. This gives the protein CASKSVGPSYEQYF. The rearrangement joins TRBV7-8 to TRBJ2-7, with D unclear. This CDR3 has 14 residues. The V gene lost 7 bases and the J gene lost 0 bases, with 13 bases spanning the gap. Germline lookup yields CDR1 SGHVS and CDR2 FQNEAQ.

The J gene is TRBJ2-7, the V gene TRBV7-9; D is possibly TRBD2 (5 bases). V was clipped by 5 bases and J by 2 bases, with 19 bases between them. The germline gives CDR1 SEHNR, CDR2 FQNEAQ (reference sequence). This CDR3 has 16 amino acids. CDR3 in amino acids: CASSPRGAGVTYEQYF. In DNA, the CDR3 is TGTGCCAGCAGCCCCCGGGGTGCCGGGGTCACCTACGAGCAGTACTTC.

The chain joins TRBV7-3 to TRBJ2-3; 9 bases agree with TRBD2. V trimming: 4 bases; J trimming: 6 bases; junction bases outside the gene matches: 8. Looked up from germline, CDR1 is SGHTA and CDR2 is FQGTGA. CDR3 length: 15 amino acids. The CDR3 DNA is TGTGCCAGCAGCTCCTTTAGCGGGAGAACTGATACGCAGTATTTT. Its translation is CASSSFSGRTDTQYF.

V and J are TRBV30 and TRBJ1-4; D is unclear. This CDR3 comprises 15 residues. The germline gives CDR1 GTSNPN, CDR2 SVGIG (reference sequence). Trimming removed 0 bases at V and 7 bases at J, with 15 bases between. CDR3: CAWSVPGLTGEKLFF. In DNA form, the CDR3 reads TGTGCCTGGAGTGTTCCGGGCCTGACGGGTGAAAAACTGTTTTTT.